The 25 T cell receptor beta chains in this list originate from one sample, sequenced in a study of tumor-infiltrating lymphocytes in oesophageal squamous cell carcinoma. Using its own MiXCR run on the PCR reads, TCRdb lists one record per CDR3 protein. This table has about 21,000 distinct CDR3 sequences, 39% appearing once. Sequencing was done on a sample of esophageal tumor tissue. The receptors stem from a male donor with esophageal squamous cell carcinoma.

This chain connects TRBV7-6 to TRBJ2-3, with 8 bases identical to TRBD2. The CDR3 is 14 residues long. Germline CDR1 SGHVS, CDR2 FNYEAQ. With 2 bases clipped from V and 5 bases from J, the junction kept 3 bases outside the gene matches. Here the CDR3 DNA reads TGTGCCAGCAGCTTACCGGGGGGGCAAGATACGCAGTATTTT. Its protein is CASSLPGGQDTQYF.

This clonotype was counted at least ten times. CDR3 amino acids: CASRIRGSGELFF. CDR3 nucleotide sequence: TGTGCCAGCAGGATCAGGGGGTCGGGGGAGCTGTTTTTT. V is TRBV6-1 and J is TRBJ2-2; 7 bases align to TRBD1. CDR3 size: 13 residues. Per the germline V gene, CDR1 is MNHNS and CDR2 is SASEGT. Trimming took 6 bases from V and 8 from J; bases not matched to a gene: 6.

The table lists this clonotype with a few counts. V and J are TRBV7-6 and TRBJ2-1; 12 bases agree with TRBD2. The CDR3 is 19 residues long. Trimming removed 8 bases from V and 0 bases from J; junction bases left unmatched: 14. CDR1 and CDR2 (germline): SGHVS, FNYEAQ. As DNA, the CDR3 is TGTGCCAGCGGCCAGAGGACTAGCGGGGACTACTCCTCCTACAATGAGCAGTTCTTC. Residues: CASGQRTSGDYSSYNEQFF.

This clonotype was picked up many times. The chain carries TRBV12-3 or TRBV12-4 and TRBJ2-6; no clear D. Trimming shortened V by 1 base and J by 0 bases, and 4 bases separated the two germline ends. This CDR3 is 15 amino acids long. Here the CDR3 DNA reads TGTGCCAGCAGTTTAGACAGCTCTGGGGCCAACGTCCTGACTTTC. This translates into CASSLDSSGANVLTF.

This clonotype was counted at least ten times. V usage is TRBV28 and J usage is TRBJ1-2; 10 positions match TRBD1. The CDR3 is made up of 14 amino acids. Germline V lookup: CDR1 MDHEN, CDR2 SYDVKM. V trimming: 2 bases; J trimming: 3 bases; junction bases outside the gene matches: 0. This chain's CDR3 is CASSLGTGDYGYTF. The CDR3 DNA follows: TGTGCCAGCAGTTTAGGGACAGGGGACTATGGCTACACCTTC.

J is TRBJ2-7 and V is TRBV7-8, with D perhaps matching TRBD2 (6 bases). Trimming removed 4 bases from V and 3 bases from J, with 16 bases in between. In germline, CDR1 is SGHVS, CDR2 FQNEAQ. The CDR3 is made up of 15 amino acids. The CDR3 DNA follows: TGTGCCAGCAGCTCCTATGCCGGGAGTGACTACGAGCAGTACTTC. It translates to CASSSYAGSDYEQYF.

This sequence joins TRBV7-2 and TRBJ2-1; 8 positions match TRBD2. TRBJ2-5 matches the DNA end more closely, so the J call is doubtful. The germline V gene has CDR1 SGHTA and CDR2 FQGNSA. The CDR3 has 14 residues. The CDR3 coding sequence is TGTGCCAGCAGCTTAGCTAGCGGGGACCGCGCCCAGTACTTC. This encodes CASSLASGDRAQYF.

This clonotype was found many times. The chain uses TRBV5-1 and TRBJ1-1, with D maybe TRBD1 (5 bases). This CDR3 has 14 amino acids. The germline CDR1 and CDR2 sequences are SGHRS and YFSETQ. Trimming took 5 bases from V and 0 from J, leaving 11 bases between them. This CDR3 reads CASRSTGLNTEAFF. The CDR3 DNA sequence: TGCGCCAGCAGGTCAACAGGCTTGAACACTGAAGCTTTCTTT.

The V call is TRBV7-6, the J call TRBJ2-3; the D call may be TRBD1 or TRBD2 (6 bases each). Trimming took 5 bases from V and 6 from J, leaving 21 bases between them. Germline CDR1 SGHVS, CDR2 FNYEAQ. The CDR3 covers 16 residues. CDR3 loop: CASSLGRYGGDDTQYF. The CDR3 DNA follows: TGTGCCAGCAGCCTAGGGAGGTACGGGGGCGACGATACGCAGTATTTT.

The J gene is TRBJ2-3, the V gene TRBV7-2, with 12 bases aligning to TRBD2. CDR1 SGHTA and CDR2 FQGNSA come from the germline V gene. Trimming took 4 bases from V and 1 from J; bases not matched to a gene: 9. The CDR3 totals 18 residues. The CDR3 DNA follows: TGTGCCAGCAGCTCCCAGACTAGCGGGAGATGGGGCACAGATACGCAGTATTTT. Protein: CASSSQTSGRWGTDTQYF.

This chain connects TRBV7-3 to TRBJ2-3; 8 positions agree with TRBD1. The junction had 8 bases not matched to a gene; V was cut back by 4 bases and J by 5 bases. The CDR3 extends over 15 amino acids. Germline values: CDR1 SGHTA, CDR2 FQGTGA. This CDR3 is CASSSYQGARDTQYF. The CDR3 coding sequence is TGTGCCAGCAGCTCATATCAGGGGGCGAGAGATACGCAGTATTTT.

This clonotype was seen ten or more times. The V call is TRBV3-1, the J call TRBJ1-1, with 7 positions matching TRBD1. The CDR3 runs to 15 residues. V shed 5 bases, J shed 2 bases, and the junction held 8 bases outside the gene matches. Germline values: CDR1 LGHDT, CDR2 YNNKEL (reference sequence). The CDR3 coding sequence is TGTGCCAGCAGCGAAAGACAGGGTCCTAACACTGAAGCTTTCTTT. This codes for CASSERQGPNTEAFF.

This chain links TRBV7-1 with TRBJ2-2; a weak D match, TRBD1 (5 bases). TRBV7-1 is given ORF status, its function remaining uncertain. The CDR3 extends over 14 amino acids. V was trimmed by 1 base and J by 6 bases, leaving 9 bases between them. The CDR3 region is CASSSGGSAGELFF. The CDR3 nucleotides are TGTGCCAGCAGCTCAGGGGGCAGCGCCGGGGAGCTGTTTTTT.

The table lists this clonotype with many counts. The chain joins TRBV6-6 to TRBJ2-7, with D possibly being TRBD1 or TRBD2 (5 bases each). With 2 bases removed from V and 1 base from J, the gap between germline ends came to 6 bases. CDR3 length: 13 amino acids. Germline lookup yields CDR1 MNHNY and CDR2 SVGAGI (reference sequence). The CDR3 nucleotides read TGTGCCAGCAGTTACGGGGGTTCCTACGAGCAGTACTTC. This gives the protein CASSYGGSYEQYF.

This clonotype was seen more than once but under ten times. The chain has TRBV19 and TRBJ1-2; D gene uncertain. The CDR3 spans 16 residues. V shed 0 bases and J shed 5 bases, with 16 bases lying between them. From germline, CDR1 is LNHDA and CDR2 SQIVND (reference sequence). DNA for the CDR3: TGTGCCAGTAGTATAGACGTCGCGGGCAGTCTTTATGGCTACACCTTC. This translates into CASSIDVAGSLYGYTF.

The chain recombines TRBV7-3 with TRBJ1-4, with D tentatively TRBD1 (5 bases). The CDR3 length is 15 residues. V was cut by 4 bases and J by 1 base, with 10 bases left in between. The germline V gene encodes CDR1 SGHTA and CDR2 FQGTGA. CDR3 coding DNA: TGTGCCAGCAGCTCCCAGGGTGGAACTAATGAAAAACTGTTTTTT. This gives the protein CASSSQGGTNEKLFF.

The chain has TRBV4-3 and TRBJ1-2, with D perhaps TRBD1 (5 bases). Trimming pared 3 bases from V and 2 bases from J, leaving 13 bases between. Germline assignment: CDR1 LGHNA and CDR2 YSLEER. The CDR3 runs to 15 residues. The CDR3 is CASSQRDSQNYGYTF. In DNA form, the CDR3 reads TGCGCCAGCAGCCAGAGGGACTCTCAAAACTATGGCTACACCTTC.

In DNA, the CDR3 is TGTGCCAGCAGCGTTGGAGAGACCCAGTACTTC. Protein: CASSVGETQYF. The chain is built from TRBV7-6 and TRBJ2-3; D remains ambiguous. The J call may be faulty, since TRBJ2-5 better matches the DNA end. Per the germline V gene, CDR1 is SGHVS and CDR2 is FNYEAQ. The CDR3 runs to 11 residues.

This clonotype was detected only a few times. Just one base apart from a much larger clone, this may be a read error. V gene TRBV28 combines with J gene TRBJ2-1; D unclear. The CDR3 totals 11 residues. Germline assignment: CDR1 MDHEN and CDR2 SYDVKM. Between the trimmed V and J ends, which lost 3 bases and 10 bases, there was a span of 7 bases. CDR3 nucleotides: TGTGCCAGCAGTTTCCTAAGCGAGCAGTTCTTC. Translating gives CASSFLSEQFF.

This clonotype was recorded at least ten times. This chain links TRBV10-2 with TRBJ2-1; D may correspond to TRBD1 or TRBD2 (5 bases each). Germline V lookup: CDR1 WSHSY, CDR2 SAAADI. V lost 0 bases and J lost 9, with 15 bases in between. The CDR3 spans 15 residues. CDR3 nucleotide sequence: TGCGCCAGCAGTGAGTCGAGGGCAGGGTATACTGAGCAGTTCTTC. It specifies CASSESRAGYTEQFF.

In its sample, this clonotype was seen a few times. The conserved final phenylalanine or tryptophan is absent from the CDR3, which likely points to a read error. The DNA is omitted, as the CDR3 cannot be located on it reliably, and the CDR3 follows TCRdb's listing. The chain joins TRBV7-3 to TRBJ2-3; TRBD1 is the table's D call, not checked against the DNA. From its first to its last residue, the CDR3 has 18 amino acids. Germline CDR1 reads SGHTA; CDR2 reads FQGTGA. CDR3 sequence reads: CASSLIWARDVRPSTLGT.

The V call is TRBV12-3 or TRBV12-4, the J call TRBJ2-1; 7 positions match TRBD1. The length of the CDR3 is 15 residues. V trimming: 5 bases; J trimming: 7 bases; junction bases outside the gene matches: 11. DNA of the CDR3: TGTGCCAGCAGTGGCAGGACAGGCAGGGGGAATGAGCAGTTCTTC. Residues: CASSGRTGRGNEQFF.

The genes are TRBV15 and TRBJ1-1, with D perhaps TRBD1 (6 bases). Germline V gene lookup returns CDR1 LNHNV and CDR2 YYDKDF (reference sequence). This CDR3 is built from 14 residues. The V end lost 2 bases, the J end lost 3 bases, and 10 bases lay between the germline ends. Here the CDR3 reads CATSRREGDTEAFF. CDR3 coding DNA: TGTGCCACCAGCAGAAGGGAGGGGGACACTGAAGCTTTCTTT.

This chain joins TRBV19 and TRBJ2-1; 9 nucleotides line up with TRBD2. CDR3 length: 15 residues. V trimming: 7 bases; J trimming: 2 bases; junction bases outside the gene matches: 6. Germline V CDR1 and CDR2: LNHDA, SQIVND (reference sequence). CDR3 in DNA: TGTGCCAGTACCCTTAGCGGGAGCACCTACAATGAGCAGTTCTTC. Its protein is CASTLSGSTYNEQFF. Looking up the rest from reference TRBV19 and TRBJ2-1 gives the full variable domain: DGGITQSPKYLFRKEGQNVTLSCEQNLNHDAMYWYRQDPGQGLRLIYYSQIVNDFQKGDIAEGYSVSREKKESFPLTVTSAQKNPTAFYLCASTLSGSTYNEQFFGPGTRLTVL.

This clonotype was detected many times. The rearrangement uses TRBV6-1 and TRBJ2-7, with D hard to call. The CDR3 contains 11 residues. CDR1 MNHNS and CDR2 SASEGT come from the germline V gene. Trimming stripped 2 bases from V and 7 bases from J, with 6 bases between. CDR3 sequence reads: CASSEYWEQYF. CDR3 sequence (DNA): TGTGCCAGCAGTGAATATTGGGAGCAGTACTTC.